This T cell receptor (beta chain) was found in a study of chemoradiotherapy in HPV16-positive cancers. Looking at the study overall: A couple of HPV16-positive patients' cells yielded candidate HPV-specific clones and common motifs. Study-level points and caveats: Candidate HPV-specific clones and E7-related TCR motifs grew in tumor during treatment. Only a couple of HPV16-positive patients supplied the functional HPV-specificity definition.

The V end lost 3 bases, the J end lost 0 bases, and 5 bases lay between the germline ends. The CDR3 consists of 14 residues. In germline, CDR1 is MDHEN, CDR2 SYDVKM. With respect to this clone: Antigen unknown.

Clones were sequenced by immunoSEQ multiplex PCR, and TCRdb holds only the in-frame ones, with some missing. Among 1,500 to 2,000 clones listed, roughly 87% were seen once. The chain combines TRBV28 with TRBJ2-2; D gene ambiguous. The material was tumor tissue, obtained from a patient who underwent chemoradiotherapy. The sequence was collected from a human donor with HPV-associated anogenital cancer. CDR3 in amino acids: CASSFHSNTGELFF. CDR3 DNA sequence: TGTGCCAGCAGTTTCCATTCGAACACCGGGGAGCTGTTTTTT.